A single sample gave rise to the 14 T cell receptor beta chains below, sequenced in a study of CD8+ T cells in alopecia areata (dated 2018 in TCRdb). In light of the paper, this sample's treatment or condition label describes: oral pan-JAK inhibitor, 5-10 mg twice daily. Library preparation was by the immunoSEQ multiplex PCR assay. RNA was extracted from all samples and reverse transcribed into cDNA as template for TCR sequencing. Held by TCRdb, this immuneACCESS table contains in-frame sequences only and omits some clones. Under half of the omission traces to an unresolved V gene where checked; the cause of the rest is unknown. The sample contains some 210,000 clones, approximately 72% of them found a single time. The top ten hold around 1.2% of the sample. The sample was CD4+ T cells sorted from blood, taken between weeks 44 and 45, from a patient treated with tofacitinib. The receptors were sampled from a human donor with alopecia areata.

The CDR3 reads CACGQPEAFF. The CDR3 DNA follows: TGTGCCTGTGGACAGCCTGAAGCTTTCTTT. J is TRBJ1-1 and V is TRBV30; tentative D call: TRBD1 (6 bases). Trimming removed 6 bases from V and 6 bases from J, with 8 bases in between. Germline V CDR1 and CDR2: GTSNPN, SVGIG (reference sequence). There are 10 residues in the CDR3.

This clone was seen more than once but under ten times. The gene calls are TRBV7-2 and TRBJ1-1, with unresolved D. This CDR3 is built from 11 residues. Germline CDR1 is SGHTA and CDR2 is FQGNSA. V lost 4 bases to trimming and J lost 11 bases, with 11 bases between them. This CDR3 is CASSSGLEAFF. The CDR3 nucleotides read TGTGCCAGCAGCTCCGGACTGGAGGCTTTCTTT.

A single count supports this clone. CDR3 bases: TGCGCCAGCAGCCAAATCCCCTTTGGAGTTAACACCGGGGAGCTGTTTTTT. Translated, it gives CASSQIPFGVNTGELFF. The chain is built from TRBV4-1 and TRBJ2-2; D is unresolved. Germline V gives CDR1 MGHRA, CDR2 YSYEKL. Trimming took 2 bases from V and 2 from J, leaving 15 bases between them. The CDR3 totals 17 residues.

This clone was counted only a few times. V and J are TRBV5-1 and TRBJ2-3; 7 bases agree with TRBD2. CDR3 length: 15 amino acids. After removal of 0 bases from V and 2 bases from J, the junction contained 3 bases not matched to a gene. Germline loops: CDR1 SGHRS, CDR2 YFSETQ. The CDR3 DNA reads TGCGCCAGCAGCTTGGCCTGGGACTACACAGATACGCAGTATTTT. The encoded protein is CASSLAWDYTDTQYF.

This clone has only one observation. The chain employs TRBV30 and TRBJ1-4; D unclear. Germline V gene sequence: CDR1 GTSNPN, CDR2 SVGIG (reference sequence). The V end lost 7 bases, the J end lost 4 bases, and 10 bases lay between the germline ends. The CDR3 totals 12 residues. CDR3 bases: TGTGCCTCCATGTGGGGTAATGAAAAACTGTTTTTT. This sequence encodes CASMWGNEKLFF.

The chain carries TRBV5-1 and TRBJ1-4; D call uncertain. Trimming left V 0 bases short and J 4 bases short, with 7 bases between. This CDR3 comprises 14 residues. The V gene's germline CDR1 is SGHRS and CDR2 YFSETQ. The CDR3 protein is CASSLGPDNEKLFF. The CDR3 DNA reads TGCGCCAGCAGCTTGGGCCCGGATAATGAAAAACTGTTTTTT.

The chain recombines TRBV29-1 with TRBJ1-5; 7 bases fit TRBD1. Germline CDR1 reads SQVTM; CDR2 reads ANQGSEA. Trimming at V came to 4 bases and at J to 4 bases, leaving 4 bases not matched to a gene. CDR3 length: 13 residues. CDR3 in amino acids: CSVGDRLNQPQHF. The CDR3 DNA reads TGCAGCGTTGGGGACAGACTAAATCAGCCCCAGCATTTT.

This clone was recorded a few times. The chain couples TRBV30 to TRBJ1-4; 9 positions match TRBD1. Germline V gene sequence: CDR1 GTSNPN, CDR2 SVGIG (reference sequence). J was trimmed by 9 bases and V by 3 bases; bases with no gene match: 5. CDR3 length: 13 residues. This CDR3 is CAWSMGQGKKLFF. The CDR3 DNA is TGTGCCTGGAGCATGGGACAGGGCAAAAAACTGTTTTTT. Full variable domain (rest looked up from reference TRBV30 and TRBJ1-4): SQTIHQWPATLVQPVGSPLSLECTVEGTSNPNLYWYRQAAGRGLQLLFYSVGIGQISSEVPQNLSASRPQDRQFILSSKKLLLSDSGFYLCAWSMGQGKKLFFGSGTQLSVL.

The V call is TRBV7-2, the J call TRBJ2-7; D is perhaps TRBD2 (5 bases). Trimming took 6 bases from V and 1 from J, leaving 13 bases between them. This CDR3 has 14 residues. Germline V gene sequence: CDR1 SGHTA, CDR2 FQGNSA. CDR3 sequence: CASSSKRGSYEQYF. CDR3 nucleotides: TGTGCCAGCAGTTCTAAGCGCGGGTCCTACGAGCAGTACTTC.

This chain joins TRBV30 and TRBJ2-3; D not resolved. Trimming removed 0 bases from V and 0 bases from J, with 7 bases in between. Germline V gene lookup returns CDR1 GTSNPN and CDR2 SVGIG (reference sequence). CDR3 length equals 14 residues. CDR3 bases: TGTGCCTGGAGTGTTGGATTTAGCACAGATACGCAGTATTTT. Translated, it gives CAWSVGFSTDTQYF. The whole variable domain, remainder taken from reference TRBV30 and TRBJ2-3, is SQTIHQWPATLVQPVGSPLSLECTVEGTSNPNLYWYRQAAGRGLQLLFYSVGIGQISSEVPQNLSASRPQDRQFILSSKKLLLSDSGFYLCAWSVGFSTDTQYFGPGTRLTVL.

V is TRBV5-6 and J is TRBJ2-5, with 10 bases lining up with TRBD2. This CDR3 is 14 amino acids long. The V and J ends lost 4 bases and 5 bases, in that order; junction bases with no gene match: 5. CDR1 is SGHDT and CDR2 is YYEEEE in the germline V gene. In nucleotides, the CDR3 is TGTGCCAGCAGCCGAGAGGGACTAGCGGAGACCCAGTACTTC. Translated, it gives CASSREGLAETQYF.

This chain connects TRBV5-1 to TRBJ2-5; no firm D call. The ends were cut back, 4 bases at V and 2 bases at J, with 12 bases in the middle. CDR3 length: 14 amino acids. Germline assignment: CDR1 SGHRS and CDR2 YFSETQ. CDR3 coding DNA: TGCGCCAGCAGCCCCTCAGGAGTTCAAGAGACCCAGTACTTC. This translates into CASSPSGVQETQYF. The whole variable domain, filled in from reference TRBV5-1 and TRBJ2-5, reads KAGVTQTPRYLIKTRGQQVTLSCSPISGHRSVSWYQQTPGQGLQFLFEYFSETQRNKGNFPGRFSGRQFSNSRSEMNVSTLELGDSALYLCASSPSGVQETQYFGPGTRLLVL.

The chain recombines TRBV13 with TRBJ2-1; D could derive from TRBD1 or TRBD2 (5 bases each). V shed 5 bases and J shed 6 bases, with 11 bases lying between them. This CDR3 comprises 13 residues. Looked up from germline, CDR1 is PRHDT and CDR2 is FYEKMQ (reference sequence). The CDR3 reads CASSGTRGNEQFF. The DNA of the CDR3 is TGTGCCAGCAGCGGGACGAGGGGCAATGAGCAGTTCTTC.

This clone was found a few times. The chain links TRBV4-1 to TRBJ2-1; D unresolved. CDR1 and CDR2 from the germline V gene are MGHRA and YSYEKL. V was trimmed by 1 base and J by 2 bases, leaving 6 bases between them. The CDR3 contains 14 residues. As DNA, the CDR3 is TGCGCCAGCAGCCAAGGCATCGCCTACAATGAGCAGTTCTTC. Its protein is CASSQGIAYNEQFF.